What follows describes a single T cell receptor (beta chain). Its antigen is unknown. No quality values exist for individual bases; no much larger clone is one base distant. The entry originates in a study of CD49a tissue-resident CD8 T cells in human skin (dated by TCRdb to the late 2010s). In the study overall: The study looked at subsets of tissue-resident memory CD8+ T cells in human skin, with the subsets defined by expression of CD49a, CD69 and CD103.

Trimming takes 11 bases off V and 5 bases off J; junction bases not matched to a gene: 9. CDR1 MNHEY and CDR2 SMNVEV are derived from the germline V gene (reference sequence). The CDR3 sequence holds 13 residues, the cysteine and phenylalanine included. Only CDR3 DNA remains: 39 bases, in frame from the first base. Library prep was done by the immunoSEQ multiplex PCR assay. Per the authors' processing: TCR V beta family usage frequencies were compared across the sorted blood, dermal and epidermal CD8+ T cell populations. TCRdb holds this immuneACCESS table with in-frame rearrangements only. Some clones are missing; in checked studies, unresolved V genes explain under half, and the rest has no known cause. That table supplies the V and J calls and clone size; D and trimming were determined from the DNA. The sample table holds over a thousand clones, of which roughly 79% were seen once. Jointly, the top ten make up 7.5% to 10% of the sample.

For five healthy donors, CD8+ T cells were sorted from blood, dermis and epidermis, and the TCR beta CDR3 regions of these cells were analysed. Both blood and skin samples were provided by each TCR-sequenced donor, and all TCR-sequenced donors were healthy individuals. CD8+ T cell populations were isolated by sorting before TCR beta sequencing. Skin was separated into dermal and epidermal compartments before T cells were analysed. Rearrangement joined TRBV27 to TRBJ2-7; 10 central bases correspond to TRBD1. Sequenced material: CD103- CD8+ T cells sorted from skin dermis. The sequence came from a human donor in good health. The CDR3 protein: CAAGQGVFHEQYF. DNA sequence: TGTGCCGCTGGACAGGGGGTTTTTCACGAGCAGTACTTC.